The TCR beta chain described here comes from a study of T cells in Graves' hyperthyroidism and ophthalmopathy. It was RNA transcripts that yielded the amplified TCR beta CDR3 regions. The TCR CDR3 was amplified in a first-round RT-PCR using the HTBI primer set. TCRdb re-analysed the multiplex PCR reads in MiXCR, keeping a single row per CDR3 protein. Here the sample spans some 580,000 distinct CDR3 sequences, more than 15% being singletons. The CDR3 sequence is 14 residues long. The V gene lost 5 bases and the J gene lost 3 bases, with 11 bases spanning the gap. Germline V gene lookup returns CDR1 LGHDT and CDR2 YNNKEL (reference sequence).

The sequenced material came from blood. The TCR sequence derives from a woman aged 40 to 49 with Graves' ophthalmopathy. V gene TRBV3-1 combines with J gene TRBJ2-4; D is tentatively TRBD1 or TRBD2 (6 bases each). The chain's CDR3 is CASSFRGGKNIQYF. The CDR3 DNA sequence: TGTGCCAGCAGCTTCAGGGGAGGCAAAAACATTCAGTACTTC.